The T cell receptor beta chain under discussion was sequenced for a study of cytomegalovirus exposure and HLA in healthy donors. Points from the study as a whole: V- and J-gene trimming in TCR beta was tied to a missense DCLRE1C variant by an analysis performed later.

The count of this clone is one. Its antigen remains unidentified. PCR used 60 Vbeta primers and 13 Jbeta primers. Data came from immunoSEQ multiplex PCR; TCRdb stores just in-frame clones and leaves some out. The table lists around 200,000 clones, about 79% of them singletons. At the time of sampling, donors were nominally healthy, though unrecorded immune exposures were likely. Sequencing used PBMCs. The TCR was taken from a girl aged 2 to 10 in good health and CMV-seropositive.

CDR3 nucleotide sequence: TGTGCCAGCAGTTCGTGGACAGGGGGCTTGGCCCATCAGCCCCAGCATTTT. Residues: CASSSWTGGLAHQPQHF. V and J are TRBV27 and TRBJ1-5; the match to TRBD1 covers 11 bases. Per germline, CDR1 MNHEY and CDR2 SMNVEV (reference sequence). The CDR3 loop spans 17 amino acids. V was clipped by 4 bases and J by 5 bases; unmatched bases: 10.